This T cell receptor beta chain is drawn from a study of blood T cells in healthy people across ages. Study-wide results and caveats: The recorded TCR beta diversity per million T cells decreased in a roughly linear manner with age. Strong correlation linked observed beta diversity and percent naive T cells. Lack of knowledge of donor CMV status possibly confounded expanded clonotype changes.

The CDR3 runs 15 residues. V was trimmed by 4 bases and J by 2 bases, leaving 15 bases between them. CDR1 is MNHEY, CDR2 SVGEGT, per germline. PBMCs, at least 7 million per sample, were isolated. Regarding this clonotype: No antigen is known for it.

Sample-barcoded 5' priming and a J-beta primer mix drove a second PCR of roughly 6 to 12 cycles. From the 5' RACE reads, TCRdb called clonotypes with MiXCR, one entry per CDR3 protein. Of around 1.7 million distinct CDR3 sequences in the sample, 28% are singletons; the top ten hold 7.7%. Material: blood. V is TRBV6-2 or TRBV6-3 and J is TRBJ2-7; TRBD2 is a possible D gene (6 bases). The TCR sequence derives from a woman aged 25 to 39 in good health. CDR3 residues: CASSLIGGSPYEQYF. In nucleotides, the CDR3 is TGTGCCAGCAGTTTAATAGGAGGGAGCCCCTACGAGCAGTACTTC.